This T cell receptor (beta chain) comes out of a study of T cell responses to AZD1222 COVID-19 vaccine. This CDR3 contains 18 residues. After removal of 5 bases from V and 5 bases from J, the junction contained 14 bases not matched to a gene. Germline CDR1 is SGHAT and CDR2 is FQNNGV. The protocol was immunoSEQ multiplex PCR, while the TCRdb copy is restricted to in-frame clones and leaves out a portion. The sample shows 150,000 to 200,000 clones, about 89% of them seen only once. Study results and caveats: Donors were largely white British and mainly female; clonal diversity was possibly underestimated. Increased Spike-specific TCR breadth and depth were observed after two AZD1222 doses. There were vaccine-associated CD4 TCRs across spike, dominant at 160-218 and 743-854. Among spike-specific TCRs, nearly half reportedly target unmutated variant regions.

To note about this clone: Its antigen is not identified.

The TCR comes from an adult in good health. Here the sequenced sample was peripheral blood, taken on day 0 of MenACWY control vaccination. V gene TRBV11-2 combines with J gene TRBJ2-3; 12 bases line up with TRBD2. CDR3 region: CASSLGQGLAGPRDTQYF. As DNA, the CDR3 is TGTGCCAGCAGCCTAGGCCAGGGACTAGCGGGCCCACGAGATACGCAGTATTTT.